Listed below are T cell receptor beta chains from one sample, sequenced in a study of T cell repertoires in cytomegalovirus infection. TCRdb recomputed calls from the reads with MiXCR, one row per CDR3 protein. The sample shows around 530,000 distinct CDR3 sequences, about a quarter of them seen only once. Sequencing was done on a sample of PBMCs. Source of these receptors: a human donor in good health (CMV status not recorded). Some clones in this sample may be carry-over from other donors' samples. Both conserved end residues are part of each CDR3. The order of the fields is V gene, J gene, CDR3 length, clone size, D gene, CDR3 protein, CDR3 DNA. A D gene is named only where the DNA matches it firmly. Size values are once, few and many counts, or a class for expanded clones, and some rows have none.

TRBV28	TRBJ1-3	20	.	TRBD1	CASSSWTGRTSKTPGNTIYF	TGTGCCAGCAGTTCATGGACAGGACGAACATCGAAGACCCCCGGAAACACCATATATTTT
TRBV19	TRBJ1-5	14	.	.	CASSIMGFNQPQHF	TGTGCCAGTAGTATAATGGGGTTCAATCAGCCCCAGCATTTT
TRBV3-1	TRBJ1-5	16	.	.	CASSPERGQGNQPQHF	TGTGCCAGCAGCCCAGAACGGGGGCAGGGCAATCAGCCCCAGCATTTT
TRBV30	TRBJ1-2	10	.	.	CACQGYGYTF	TGTGCCTGCCAGGGTTATGGCTACACCTTC
TRBV7-2	TRBJ1-2	14	few	TRBD1	CASSRTGDLYGYTF	TGTGCCAGCAGCAGGACAGGGGACCTCTATGGCTACACCTTC
TRBV12-5	TRBJ2-5	14	.	.	CASGSRDEGETQYF	TGTGCTAGTGGTTCCCGAGACGAAGGAGAGACCCAGTACTTC
TRBV4-1	TRBJ2-7	19	.	.	CASSQEVGVRVFRSYEQYF	TGCGCCAGCAGCCAAGAGGTGGGAGTGCGGGTTTTCAGGTCCTACGAGCAGTACTTC
TRBV18	TRBJ2-1	14	many	TRBD2	CASSPIRGGNEQFF	TGTGCCAGCTCACCAATCCGGGGGGGCAATGAGCAGTTCTTC
TRBV12-3/TRBV12-4	TRBJ2-5	13	many	.	CASSPEIRETQYF	TGTGCCAGCAGCCCGGAGATTCGAGAGACCCAGTACTTC
TRBV6-8	TRBJ2-1	15	.	.	CATVVFLSSYNEQFF	TGTGCCACCGTCGTCTTCCTAAGCTCCTACAATGAGCAGTTCTTC
TRBV6-6	TRBJ2-1	18	.	TRBD2	CASSQSSGRALAYNEQFF	TGTGCCAGCAGTCAATCTAGCGGGAGGGCCTTAGCCTACAATGAGCAGTTCTTC
TRBV20-1	TRBJ2-7	15	few	TRBD2	CSARDQLAGVDEQYF	TGCAGTGCTAGAGATCAACTAGCGGGAGTAGACGAGCAGTACTTC
TRBV7-2	TRBJ1-5	13	few	.	CASSFLVDQPQHF	TGTGCCAGCAGCTTTCTGGTCGATCAGCCCCAGCATTTT
TRBV29-1	TRBJ2-2	15	few	.	CSAWGSLTNTGELFF	TGCAGCGCCTGGGGCAGCTTGACGAACACCGGGGAGCTGTTTTTT
TRBV29-1	TRBJ1-5	13	.	.	CSVGQGINQPQHF	TGCAGCGTTGGGCAGGGGATTAATCAGCCCCAGCATTTT
TRBV7-2	TRBJ2-2	16	.	.	CASSSSGSSNTGELFF	TGTGCCAGCAGCTCCTCAGGATCCTCGAACACCGGGGAGCTGTTTTTT
TRBV5-1	TRBJ2-3	15	few	TRBD2	CASSLPAGPSDTQYF	TGCGCCAGCAGCTTGCCAGCGGGGCCCTCAGATACGCAGTATTTT
TRBV7-8	TRBJ1-1	16	few	.	CASSLGPGTMNTEAFF	TGTGCCAGCAGCTTAGGTCCAGGGACCATGAACACTGAAGCTTTCTTT
TRBV29-1	TRBJ1-1	12	few	.	CSAGRLNTEAFF	TGCAGCGCCGGACGCTTGAACACTGAAGCTTTCTTT
TRBV20-1	TRBJ2-7	16	.	TRBD2	CSASPLAGGSSYEQYF	TGCAGTGCTTCTCCCTTAGCGGGAGGAAGCTCCTACGAGCAGTACTTC
TRBV20-1	TRBJ1-6	15	.	.	CSARAPQGLGSPLHF	TGCAGTGCTAGAGCCCCCCAGGGTTTGGGTTCACCCCTCCACTTT
TRBV7-2	TRBJ1-5	14	many	.	CASSGYGQYQPQHF	TGTGCCAGCAGCGGTTATGGCCAGTATCAGCCCCAGCATTTT
TRBV5-4	TRBJ2-1	12	once	.	CASSLNHGEQFF	TGTGCCAGCAGCTTGAACCACGGTGAGCAGTTCTTC
TRBV20-1	TRBJ2-5	16	once	TRBD2	CSAPSILAEFQETQYF	TGCAGTGCTCCCTCCATACTAGCGGAGTTCCAAGAGACCCAGTACTTC